This T cell receptor beta chain was profiled in a study of T-cell reconstitution after alpha-beta-depleted transplantation in children. As it was prepared, the TCRbeta library received unique molecular identifiers. MiXCR, applied by TCRdb to the PCR reads, yields one record per CDR3 protein. The sample yields a few hundred thousand distinct CDR3 sequences, around 20% seen once. This CDR3 has 14 residues. Trimming stripped 7 bases from V and 2 bases from J, with 14 bases between. Germline V gene data show CDR1 as SEHNR and CDR2 as FQNEAQ (reference sequence). This clonotype has only a few counts. V gene TRBV7-9 combines with J gene TRBJ2-5; tentatively, D is TRBD1 or TRBD2 (7 bases each). The material sequenced was PBMCs from the stem cell graft donor, taken from the stem cell graft. The TCR sequence derives from a human donor who donated a stem cell graft to a child with acute lymphoblastic leukemia. The CDR3 DNA is TGTGCCAGCAACTCAGGGGGGGATCAAGAGACCCAGTACTTC. It translates to CASNSGGDQETQYF.